This TCR beta chain came from a study of T cells in Graves' hyperthyroidism and ophthalmopathy. On the study more broadly: Pretreatment peripheral blood was obtained at initial diagnosis.

Clinical symptoms, serum thyroxine, TRAb, thyroid ultrasound and orbital computed tomography informed diagnoses. Amplified regions were TCR beta CDR3 sequences from RNA transcripts. Initially, a first-round RT-PCR of the TCR CDR3 employed the HTBI primer set. Using its own MiXCR run on the multiplex PCR reads, TCRdb lists one record per CDR3 protein. The table shows fewer than 650,000 distinct CDR3 sequences, with over 12% occurring only once. The germline V gene encodes CDR1 MNHEY and CDR2 SVGEGT. J gave up 5 bases and V 2 bases, and 9 bases lay outside the gene matches. The CDR3 totals 17 residues. This clonotype has ten or more counts.

The sequence derives from a woman between 18 and 30 years old with Graves' ophthalmopathy. Sequencing was carried out using blood. The gene calls are TRBV6-2 or TRBV6-3 and TRBJ1-5, with TRBD1 matching over 10 bases. CDR3 sequence reads: CASSYLPWTGGYQPQHF. In nucleotides, the CDR3 is TGTGCCAGCAGTTACCTACCCTGGACAGGGGGATATCAGCCCCAGCATTTT.